The 25 T cell receptor beta chains reported below all come from one sample, sequenced in a study of monozygotic twins with inflammatory bowel disease. With the 5' RACE reads reprocessed, TCRdb shows one record per CDR3 protein and no DNA. The sample table sets out over 150,000 distinct CDR3 sequences. Sequencing was done on a sample of blood. These receptors all come from a human donor with ulcerative colitis or Crohn's disease, or a healthy co-twin of an affected twin (not recorded which).

This chain uses TRBV12-3 or TRBV12-4 with TRBJ2-2. The CDR3 totals 16 residues. Here the CDR3 reads CASSLGSARNTGELFF.

The chain links TRBV28 to TRBJ1-4; the TCRdb call, TRBD1, lacks DNA for checking. Germline V lookup: CDR1 MDHEN, CDR2 SYDVKM. CDR3 length: 16 amino acids. The CDR3: CPSTAGGTATNEKLFF.

V is TRBV12-5 and J is TRBJ1-5; the TRBD1 assignment by TCRdb is unverifiable without DNA. Germline V CDR1 and CDR2: LGHNT, FRNRAP. The CDR3 covers 17 residues. CDR3 loop: CASGLFLTGDSNQPQHF. Full variable domain (outside the CDR3, taken from reference TRBV12-5 and TRBJ1-5): DARVTQTPRHKVTEMGQEVTMRCQPILGHNTVFWYRQTMMQGLELLAYFRNRAPLDDSGMPKDRFSAEMPDATLATLKIQPSEPRDSAVYFCASGLFLTGDSNQPQHFGDGTRLSIL.

V and J are TRBV7-2 and TRBJ2-1. The CDR3 length is 17 residues. Germline-derived CDR1 and CDR2 are SGHTA and FQGNSA. The chain's CDR3 is CASSLGLAAALLNEQFF. The entire variable domain, with the rest obtained from reference TRBV7-2 and TRBJ2-1, is as follows: GAGVSQSPSNKVTEKGKDVELRCDPISGHTALYWYRQSLGQGLEFLIYFQGNSAPDKSGLPSDRFSAERTGGSVSTLTIQRTQQEDSAVYLCASSLGLAAALLNEQFFGPGTRLTVL.

The chain uses TRBV5-1 and TRBJ1-1; TCRdb selects TRBD1, and the lack of DNA leaves this call unchecked. Germline values: CDR1 SGHRS, CDR2 YFSETQ. The CDR3 runs to 13 residues. The CDR3 protein is CASSPGGYTEAFF.

The chain has TRBV7-2 and TRBJ2-2; without DNA, the TCRdb call of TRBD2 cannot be checked. Germline V CDR1 and CDR2: SGHTA, FQGNSA. The CDR3 extends over 15 amino acids. CDR3 sequence reads: CASRPTSGTSGELFF.

The chain links TRBV10-3 to TRBJ1-1; absent DNA, TCRdb's TRBD1 call cannot be checked. The germline CDR1 and CDR2 sequences are ENHRY and SYGVKD. The CDR3 covers 13 residues. CDR3 region: CAAQGQPDAEAFF.

This chain uses TRBV7-8 with TRBJ2-1; TCRdb picks TRBD2, but there is no DNA to check that call. CDR1 and CDR2 (germline): SGHVS, FQNEAQ. The CDR3 is made up of 15 amino acids. The CDR3 sequence: CASSLIAGGLAEQFF.

CDR3 protein: CASRELEWKDGYTF. V and J are TRBV2 and TRBJ1-2. CDR1 is SNHLY and CDR2 is FYNNEI in the germline V gene. This CDR3 comprises 14 residues.

The chain employs TRBV5-4 and TRBJ2-5; TCRdb gives TRBD2 as the D gene, but with no DNA this cannot be confirmed. Germline-derived CDR1 and CDR2 are SGHNT and YYREEE (reference sequence). This CDR3 is built from 15 residues. The CDR3 loop reads CASSSRLAGVGTQYF.

The chain joins TRBV7-2 to TRBJ2-7. CDR1 is SGHTA, CDR2 FQGNSA, per germline. This CDR3 is built from 15 residues. This chain's CDR3 is CASSLVSGQGYEQYF.

This sequence joins TRBV5-1 and TRBJ2-5. The CDR3 totals 15 residues. The germline gives CDR1 SGHRS, CDR2 YFSETQ. The CDR3 loop reads CASSLLGSLRETQYF.

V usage is TRBV27 and J usage is TRBJ1-4; the TCRdb call, TRBD1, lacks DNA for checking. There are 16 residues in the CDR3. Per the germline V gene, CDR1 is MNHEY and CDR2 is SMNVEV (reference sequence). CDR3 residues: CASRTAQGDVYEKLFF.

The V and J genes are TRBV28 and TRBJ2-2; lacking DNA, the TRBD1 call made by TCRdb goes unchecked. Germline loops: CDR1 MDHEN, CDR2 SYDVKM. The CDR3 extends over 15 amino acids. The CDR3 spells CATDIRASNTGELFF.

V is TRBV20-1 and J is TRBJ2-7; without DNA, the TCRdb call of TRBD2 cannot be checked. The CDR3 covers 14 residues. Germline V lookup: CDR1 DFQATT, CDR2 SNEGSKA (reference sequence). CDR3 protein: CSAPSGSQTYEQYF.

V and J are TRBV11-2 and TRBJ2-7; the D gene TCRdb calls, TRBD1, cannot be checked with no DNA. The length of the CDR3 is 15 residues. Looked up from germline, CDR1 is SGHAT and CDR2 is FQNNGV. The CDR3: CASSSFGTSTYEQYF.

V gene TRBV27 combines with J gene TRBJ2-7; the TRBD1 assignment by TCRdb is unverifiable without DNA. The CDR3 is 19 residues long. Germline V gene data show CDR1 as MNHEY and CDR2 as SMNVEV (reference sequence). The CDR3 sequence: CASSLRPGTAGDSVYEQYF.

The chain carries TRBV12-3 or TRBV12-4 and TRBJ2-7; TCRdb selects TRBD1, and the lack of DNA leaves this call unchecked. The CDR3 is 13 amino acids. The CDR3: CASLIAGAGEQYF.

V is TRBV2 and J is TRBJ2-7; checking the TCRdb D call of TRBD2 is not possible without DNA. Germline V gives CDR1 SNHLY, CDR2 FYNNEI. This CDR3 comprises 15 residues. The CDR3: CASSQSAEAGYEQYF.

The gene calls are TRBV12-3 or TRBV12-4 and TRBJ1-2; the TCRdb D gene call, TRBD1, has no DNA to confirm it. The length of the CDR3 is 15 residues. CDR3 sequence reads: CASSLGQGTINGYTF.

This rearrangement joins TRBV10-3 to TRBJ1-1. The CDR3 runs 15 residues. Germline V gene data show CDR1 as ENHRY and CDR2 as SYGVKD. This CDR3 reads CAISEGLPLRTEAFF.

V usage is TRBV7-2 and J usage is TRBJ2-7. CDR1 is SGHTA, CDR2 FQGNSA, per germline. The CDR3 totals 14 residues. The CDR3: CASSRDKLSYEQYF.

V usage is TRBV7-9 and J usage is TRBJ1-1. The CDR3 loop spans 16 amino acids. Germline CDR1 is SEHNR and CDR2 is FQNEAQ (reference sequence). The CDR3 protein is CASSLEQDMMNTEAFF.

The chain's CDR3 is CASSHRGSSYNEQFF. This chain joins TRBV6-1 and TRBJ2-1. The CDR3 is made up of 15 amino acids. Germline CDR1 is MNHNS and CDR2 is SASEGT.

The chain uses TRBV15 and TRBJ2-1; TCRdb picks TRBD2, but there is no DNA to check that call. The CDR3 runs 16 residues. The germline V gene has CDR1 LNHNV and CDR2 YYDKDF (reference sequence). The CDR3 loop reads CATSRDYGLAGVEQFF.